The entry below describes one T cell receptor (beta chain). This specimen belongs to a study of blood T cell repertoires in COVID-19. Overall study context: Samples of COVID-19 (acute and convalescent) were obtained from the United States, Italy and Spain. Sources were T cells, B-cell-depleted T cells, or PBMCs; the material itself was cDNA or gDNA.

This CDR3 is built from 13 residues. CDR1 and CDR2 from the germline V gene are LGHDT and YNNKEL (reference sequence). V was pared by 6 bases and J by 6 bases, with 8 bases of the junction left unmatched. Study processing details: Amplification from reference gene primers served as the basis for estimated nucleated cell counts. The method was immunoSEQ multiplex PCR; TCRdb's version includes in-frame clones alone and lacks a portion of them. The V and J calls and the clone size are those of that table, but D and trimming were determined from the DNA. This table has approximately 430,000 clones, about nine tenths appearing once.

The sample comprised peripheral blood. V is TRBV3-1 (or the pseudogene TRBV3-2) and J is TRBJ2-7, with 7 bases identical to TRBD2. This TCR derives from a woman aged 25 to 39 with active or convalescent COVID-19. The CDR3 sequence: CASSFGLVPEQYF. The DNA of the CDR3 is TGTGCCAGCAGTTTCGGACTAGTACCCGAGCAGTACTTC.